The entry below describes one T cell receptor beta chain. Antigen unknown. RNA transcripts were the template for amplifying TCR beta CDR3 regions. The TCR CDR3 first-round RT-PCR relied on the HTBI primer set. TCRdb ran MiXCR on the multiplex PCR reads and lists one entry per CDR3 protein. The repertoire holds 300,000 to 450,000 distinct CDR3 sequences, with about 14% as singletons. This entry belongs to a study of T cells in Graves' hyperthyroidism and ophthalmopathy. Study observations and caveats: Blood also showed most of the thyroid clonotypes that were expanded above 0.001.

Germline values: CDR1 SGHAT, CDR2 FQNNGV. V dropped 1 base and J dropped 5; count of bases not matched to a gene: 8. The CDR3 is 17 amino acids. An approximately 10 ml volume of fresh peripheral blood provided the PBMCs. This chain links TRBV11-2 with TRBJ2-3; 11 nucleotides align to TRBD2. This TCR was recovered from a woman aged 25-40 years with Graves' ophthalmopathy. The specimen was blood. The CDR3: CASSLVWLAGGRDTQYF. Written as DNA, the CDR3 is TGTGCCAGCAGCTTAGTCTGGCTAGCGGGGGGTCGAGATACGCAGTATTTT. Variable domain in full (rest from reference TRBV11-2 and TRBJ2-3): EAGVAQSPRYKIIEKRQSVAFWCNPISGHATLYWYQQILGQGPKLLIQFQNNGVVDDSQLPKDRFSAERLKGVDSTLKIQPAKLEDSAVYLCASSLVWLAGGRDTQYFGPGTRLTVL.